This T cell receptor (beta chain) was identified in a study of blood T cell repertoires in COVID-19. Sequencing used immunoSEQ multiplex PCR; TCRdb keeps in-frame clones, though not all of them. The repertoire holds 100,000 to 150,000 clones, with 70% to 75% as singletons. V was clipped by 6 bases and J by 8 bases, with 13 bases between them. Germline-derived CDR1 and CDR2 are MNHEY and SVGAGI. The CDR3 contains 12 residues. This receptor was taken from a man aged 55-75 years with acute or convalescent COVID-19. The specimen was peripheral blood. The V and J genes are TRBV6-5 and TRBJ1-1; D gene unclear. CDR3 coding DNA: TGTGCCAGCAGACCTACCCTCGGGGAAGCTTTCTTT. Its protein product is CASRPTLGEAFF.